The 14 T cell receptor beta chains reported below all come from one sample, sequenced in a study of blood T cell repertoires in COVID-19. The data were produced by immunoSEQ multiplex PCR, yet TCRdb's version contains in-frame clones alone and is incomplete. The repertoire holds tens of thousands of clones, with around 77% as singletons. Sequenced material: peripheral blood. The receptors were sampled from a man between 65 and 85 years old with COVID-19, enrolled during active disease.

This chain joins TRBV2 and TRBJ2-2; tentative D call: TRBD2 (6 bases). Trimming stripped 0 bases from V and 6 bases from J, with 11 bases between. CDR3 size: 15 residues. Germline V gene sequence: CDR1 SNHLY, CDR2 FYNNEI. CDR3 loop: CASSEAGGRAGELFF. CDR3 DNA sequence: TGTGCCAGCAGTGAAGCGGGAGGACGGGCCGGGGAGCTGTTTTTT.

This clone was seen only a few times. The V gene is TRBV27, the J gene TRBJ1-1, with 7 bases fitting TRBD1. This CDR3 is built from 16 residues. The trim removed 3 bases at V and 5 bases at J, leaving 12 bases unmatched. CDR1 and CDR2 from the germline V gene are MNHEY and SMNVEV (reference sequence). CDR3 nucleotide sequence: TGTGCCAGCAGTTTGACCGGGACAGCATATCGGACTGAAGCTTTCTTT. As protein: CASSLTGTAYRTEAFF.

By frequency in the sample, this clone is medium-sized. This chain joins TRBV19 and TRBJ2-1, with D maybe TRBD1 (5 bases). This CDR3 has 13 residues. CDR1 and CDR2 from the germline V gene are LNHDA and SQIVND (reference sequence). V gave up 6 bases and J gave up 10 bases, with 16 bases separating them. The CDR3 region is CASSIGQRQEQFF. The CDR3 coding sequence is TGTGCCAGTAGCATCGGGCAGCGACAGGAGCAGTTCTTC.

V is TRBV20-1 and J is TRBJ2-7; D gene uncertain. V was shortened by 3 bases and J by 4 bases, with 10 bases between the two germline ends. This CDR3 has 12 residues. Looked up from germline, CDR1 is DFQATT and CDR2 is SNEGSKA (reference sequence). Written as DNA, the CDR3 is TGCAGTGCTAGTCCGCGGAGTTACGAGCAGTACTTC. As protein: CSASPRSYEQYF.

The CDR3, as DNA: TGTGCCATCAGGGCGAACCAACAGGCTAACACTGAAGCTTTCTTT. Translation: CAIRANQQANTEAFF. The chain carries TRBV10-3 and TRBJ1-1, with D perhaps matching TRBD1 (5 bases). The CDR3 is 15 residues long. V dropped 6 bases and J dropped 2 bases, with 16 bases sitting between them. Germline-derived CDR1 and CDR2 are ENHRY and SYGVKD.

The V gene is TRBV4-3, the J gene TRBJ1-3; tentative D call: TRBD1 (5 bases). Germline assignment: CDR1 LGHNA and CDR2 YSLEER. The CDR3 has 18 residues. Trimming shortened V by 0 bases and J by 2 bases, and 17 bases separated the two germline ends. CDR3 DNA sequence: TGCGCCAGCAGCCAAGATCTCCCCCCCGGAGGGGCTGGAAACACCATATATTTT. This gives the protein CASSQDLPPGGAGNTIYF.

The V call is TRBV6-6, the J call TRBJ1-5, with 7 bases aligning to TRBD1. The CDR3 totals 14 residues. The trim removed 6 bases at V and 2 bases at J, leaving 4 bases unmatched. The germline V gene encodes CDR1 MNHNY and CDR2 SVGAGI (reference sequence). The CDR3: CASSHRGRNQPQHF. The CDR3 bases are TGTGCCAGCAGCCACAGGGGACGCAATCAGCCCCAGCATTTT.

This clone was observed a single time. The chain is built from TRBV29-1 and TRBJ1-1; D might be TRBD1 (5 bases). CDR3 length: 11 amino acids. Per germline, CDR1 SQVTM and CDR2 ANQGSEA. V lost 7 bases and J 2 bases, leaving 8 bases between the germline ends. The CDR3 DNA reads TGCAGCGCAGGACAAAACACTGAAGCTTTCTTT. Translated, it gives CSAGQNTEAFF.

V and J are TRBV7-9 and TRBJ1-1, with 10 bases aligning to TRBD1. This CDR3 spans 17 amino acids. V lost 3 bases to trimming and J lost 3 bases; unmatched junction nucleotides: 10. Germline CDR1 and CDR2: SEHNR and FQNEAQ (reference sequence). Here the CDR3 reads CASSLTGGFGRYTEAFF. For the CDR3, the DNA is TGTGCCAGCAGCTTGACAGGGGGCTTCGGAAGGTACACTGAAGCTTTCTTT.

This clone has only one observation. DNA of the CDR3: TGTGCCTGGAGTGTTGCAGATTCAGTCTATGGCTACACCTTC. Translating gives CAWSVADSVYGYTF. The genes are TRBV30 and TRBJ1-2, with D unresolved. V dropped 0 bases and J dropped 4 bases, with 12 bases sitting between them. The CDR3 is 14 residues long. CDR1 is GTSNPN and CDR2 is SVGIG in the germline V gene (reference sequence).

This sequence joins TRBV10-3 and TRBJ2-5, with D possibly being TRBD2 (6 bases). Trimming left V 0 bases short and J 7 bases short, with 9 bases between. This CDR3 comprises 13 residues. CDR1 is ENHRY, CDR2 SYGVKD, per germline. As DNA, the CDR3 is TGTGCCATCAGTGAGTCTGAGACTAGGACCCAGTACTTC. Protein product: CAISESETRTQYF.

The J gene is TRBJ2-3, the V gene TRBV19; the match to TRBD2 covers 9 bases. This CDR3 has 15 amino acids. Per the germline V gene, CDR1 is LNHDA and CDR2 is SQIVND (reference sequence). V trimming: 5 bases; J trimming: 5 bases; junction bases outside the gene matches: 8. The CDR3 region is CASSFSGSGGDTQYF. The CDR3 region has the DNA TGTGCCAGTAGTTTTAGCGGGAGTGGCGGAGATACGCAGTATTTT.

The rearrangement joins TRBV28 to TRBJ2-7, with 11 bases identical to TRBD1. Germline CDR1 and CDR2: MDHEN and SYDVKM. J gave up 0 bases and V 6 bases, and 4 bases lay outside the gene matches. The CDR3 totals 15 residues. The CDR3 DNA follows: TGTGCCAGCAGGGCCGGGACAGGGGGCTCCTACGAGCAGTACTTC. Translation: CASRAGTGGSYEQYF.

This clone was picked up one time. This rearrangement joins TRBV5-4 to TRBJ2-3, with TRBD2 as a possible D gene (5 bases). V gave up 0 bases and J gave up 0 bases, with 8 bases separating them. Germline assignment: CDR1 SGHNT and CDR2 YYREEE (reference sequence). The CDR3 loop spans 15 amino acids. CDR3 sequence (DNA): TGTGCCAGCAGCTTGGGAGGGAGCAGCACAGATACGCAGTATTTT. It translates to CASSLGGSSTDTQYF. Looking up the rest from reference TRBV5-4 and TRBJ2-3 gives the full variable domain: ETGVTQSPTHLIKTRGQQVTLRCSSQSGHNTVSWYQQALGQGPQFIFQYYREEENGRGNFPPRFSGLQFPNYSSELNVNALELDDSALYLCASSLGGSSTDTQYFGPGTRLTVL.